This T cell receptor (beta chain) was recovered during a study of cytomegalovirus exposure and HLA in healthy donors. In the PCR, 60 Vbeta and 13 Jbeta primers were used. Sequencing used immunoSEQ multiplex PCR; TCRdb keeps in-frame clones, though not all of them. Among approximately 160,000 clones listed, about 64% were seen once. Germline V gene data show CDR1 as SNHLY and CDR2 as FYNNEI. CDR3 size: 16 residues. The J segment lost 2 bases and the V segment lost 4 bases, leaving 10 bases of the junction unmatched. Sequencing was performed on PBMCs. This receptor was obtained from a man over 45 in good health and CMV-seronegative. The rearrangement links TRBV2 to TRBJ2-7, with 8 nucleotides matching TRBD2. The CDR3 reads CASSAQPSGRAYEQYF. The DNA of the CDR3 is TGTGCCAGCAGTGCCCAACCTAGCGGGCGAGCCTACGAGCAGTACTTC.